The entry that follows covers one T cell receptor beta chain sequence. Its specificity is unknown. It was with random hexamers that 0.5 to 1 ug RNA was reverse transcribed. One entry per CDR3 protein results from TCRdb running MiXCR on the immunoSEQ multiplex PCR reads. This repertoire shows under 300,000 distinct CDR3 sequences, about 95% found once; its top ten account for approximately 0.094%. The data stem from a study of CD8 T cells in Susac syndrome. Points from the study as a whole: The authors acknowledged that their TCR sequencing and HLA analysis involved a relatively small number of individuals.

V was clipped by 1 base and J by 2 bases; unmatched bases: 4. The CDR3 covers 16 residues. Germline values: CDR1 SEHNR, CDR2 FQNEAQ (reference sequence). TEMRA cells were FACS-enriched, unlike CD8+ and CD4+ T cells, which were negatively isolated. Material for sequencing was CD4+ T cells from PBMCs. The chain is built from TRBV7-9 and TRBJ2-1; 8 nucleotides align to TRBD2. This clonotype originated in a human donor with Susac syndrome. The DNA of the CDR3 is TGTGCCAGCAGCTTAGTCCCGGGAGGGCCCTACAATGAGCAGTTCTTC. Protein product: CASSLVPGGPYNEQFF. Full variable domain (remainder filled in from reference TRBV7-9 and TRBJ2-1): DTGVSQNPRHKITKRGQNVTFRCDPISEHNRLYWYRQTLGQGPEFLTYFQNEAQLEKSRLLSDRFSAERPKGSFSTLEIQRTEQGDSAMYLCASSLVPGGPYNEQFFGPGTRLTVL.